A single sample gave rise to the 4 T cell receptor beta chains below, sequenced in a study of T cell responses to AZD1222 COVID-19 vaccine. Measured with immunoSEQ multiplex PCR; TCRdb has only the in-frame clones, and not every one. The profile shows 100,000 to 150,000 clones, roughly 89% of them singletons. The sample consisted of peripheral blood, taken 28 days after the second AZD1222 dose. The source is an adult who received the AZD1222 COVID-19 vaccine.

The chain has TRBV7-6 and TRBJ1-1; D remains unclear. CDR1 and CDR2 (germline): SGHVS, FNYEAQ. This CDR3 region has 11 residues. V was clipped by 3 bases and J by 5 bases, with 4 bases between them. This chain's CDR3 is CASSLITEAFF. As DNA, the CDR3 is TGTGCCAGCAGCTTGATAACTGAAGCTTTCTTT. Using reference TRBV7-6 and TRBJ1-1 for the parts outside the CDR3, the full variable domain is GAGVSQSPRYKVTKRGQDVALRCDPISGHVSLYWYRQALGQGPEFLTYFNYEAQQDKSGLPNDRFSAERPEGSISTLTIQRTEQRDSAMYRCASSLITEAFFGQGTRLTVV.

The V gene is TRBV19, the J gene TRBJ2-5; the match to TRBD2 covers 13 bases. V gave up 11 bases and J gave up 5 bases; unmatched junction bases: 5. This CDR3 is built from 13 residues. CDR1 and CDR2 (germline): LNHDA, SQIVND (reference sequence). CDR3 region: CAPQLAGGETQYF. The CDR3 DNA reads TGTGCCCCCCAACTAGCGGGAGGGGAGACCCAGTACTTC.

This chain joins TRBV7-2 and TRBJ1-2; possibly TRBD1 for D (5 bases). The length of the CDR3 is 14 residues. Between the trimmed V and J ends, which lost 6 bases and 4 bases, there was a span of 15 bases. Germline values: CDR1 SGHTA, CDR2 FQGNSA. The CDR3 here is CASRAGTSSYGYTF. The CDR3 DNA follows: TGTGCCAGCAGGGCCGGGACGTCTTCCTATGGCTACACCTTC.

V gene TRBV6-5 combines with J gene TRBJ1-1; D ambiguous. CDR1 and CDR2 (germline): MNHEY, SVGAGI. The CDR3 consists of 10 residues. The ends were cut back, 8 bases at V and 4 bases at J, with 5 bases in the middle. The CDR3 region is CASRGTEAFF. The CDR3 nucleotides are TGTGCCAGCCGGGGCACTGAAGCTTTCTTT.